These 27 T cell receptor beta chains share one sample of origin, sequenced in a study of blood T cell repertoires in COVID-19. The protocol was immunoSEQ multiplex PCR, while the TCRdb copy is restricted to in-frame clones and leaves out a portion. The sample contains roughly 220,000 clones, roughly 88% of which appear only once. The material sequenced was peripheral blood. The receptors derive from a man aged 25 to 45 who had recovered from COVID-19.

The gene calls are TRBV25-1 and TRBJ1-5; 10 nucleotides align to TRBD1. Germline trimming cut 6 bases from V and 6 bases from J; bases unmatched to any gene: 2. Germline V gene lookup returns CDR1 MGHDK and CDR2 SYGVNS. The CDR3 is made up of 13 amino acids. The CDR3 region is CASRGQGFQPQHF. The CDR3 region has the DNA TGTGCCAGCAGGGGACAGGGGTTTCAGCCCCAGCATTTT.

The rearrangement uses TRBV14 and TRBJ2-1; 9 bases agree with TRBD2. The CDR3 runs 19 residues. Germline-derived CDR1 and CDR2 are SGHDN and FVKESK. Unmatched junction bases numbered 9, after V lost 0 bases and J lost 0 bases. The CDR3 nucleotides read TGTGCCAGCAGCCAAGAGGGCGGGGGGGCCCCCTTCTCCTACAATGAGCAGTTCTTC. It codes for CASSQEGGGAPFSYNEQFF.

This sequence joins TRBV27 and TRBJ2-7; 7 nucleotides match TRBD1. Per germline, CDR1 MNHEY and CDR2 SMNVEV (reference sequence). The CDR3 contains 16 residues. Trimming removed 0 bases from V and 0 bases from J; junction bases left unmatched: 5. The CDR3 sequence is CASSLSGTAASYEQYF. CDR3 DNA: TGTGCCAGCAGTTTATCGGGGACAGCTGCCTCCTACGAGCAGTACTTC.

The chain is built from TRBV6-5 and TRBJ2-7; D remains ambiguous. V was shortened by 4 bases and J by 3 bases, with 16 bases between the two germline ends. This CDR3 is 15 amino acids long. Germline V gene lookup returns CDR1 MNHEY and CDR2 SVGAGI. CDR3 in DNA: TGTGCCAGCAGTTTGACAACATACTCCTTCTACGAGCAGTACTTC. Amino acids: CASSLTTYSFYEQYF.

CDR3 sequence reads: CASSYSFLDTQYF. The CDR3 region has the DNA TGTGCCAGCAGTTACTCCTTCTTAGATACGCAGTATTTT. J is TRBJ2-3 and V is TRBV6-5, with D unresolved. V lost 0 bases, J lost 5 bases, and 6 bases lay in between. CDR1 is MNHEY, CDR2 SVGAGI, per germline. This CDR3 has 13 residues.

V gene TRBV21-1 combines with J gene TRBJ1-5; TRBD1 is the table's D call, not checked against the DNA. TRBV21-1 is labeled a pseudogene. CDR3 length equals 14 residues. The CDR3 coding sequence is TGTGCCAGCACCATGAACAGGGTTAATCAGCCCCAGCATTTT. Its protein product is CASTMNRVNQPQHF.

V usage is TRBV7-7 and J usage is TRBJ2-2, with D possibly being TRBD2 (6 bases). V was trimmed by 6 bases and J by 7 bases, leaving 9 bases between them. The CDR3 extends over 12 amino acids. CDR1 is SSHAT, CDR2 FNYEAQ, per germline (reference sequence). The CDR3 here is CASSYGGGELFF. In DNA form, the CDR3 reads TGTGCCAGCAGTTACGGGGGCGGGGAGCTGTTTTTT. The variable domain in full, with the rest retrieved from reference TRBV7-7 and TRBJ2-2, is GAGVSQSPRYKVTKRGQDVTLRCDPISSHATLYWYQQALGQGPEFLTYFNYEAQPDKSGLPSDRFSAERPEGSISTLTIQRTEQRDSAMYRCASSYGGGELFFGEGSRLTVL.

The rearrangement uses TRBV11-2 and TRBJ1-2; D not certain. In germline, CDR1 is SGHAT, CDR2 FQNNGV. The CDR3 sequence is 15 residues long. V lost 2 bases and J 1 base, leaving 11 bases between the germline ends. CDR3 DNA: TGTGCCAGCAGCTTATCATGGGAGCATAACTATGGCTACACCTTC. Its translation: CASSLSWEHNYGYTF.

This chain connects TRBV30 to TRBJ1-1; 7 bases fit TRBD1. Per the germline V gene, CDR1 is GTSNPN and CDR2 is SVGIG (reference sequence). Trimming cost V 5 bases and J 1 base; bases outside gene matches: 7. The CDR3 contains 14 residues. CDR3 nucleotide sequence: TGTGCCTGGGGGTTTTGGACAGGGAACACTGAAGCTTTCTTT. This gives the protein CAWGFWTGNTEAFF.

The chain combines TRBV7-6 with TRBJ1-3, with 7 nucleotides matching TRBD1. Per germline, CDR1 SGHVS and CDR2 FNYEAQ. The ends lost 1 base at V and 7 bases at J; junction bases unmatched: 4. This CDR3 contains 14 residues. DNA for the CDR3: TGTGCCAGCAGCTTAGACAGGGGATCTAACACCATATATTTT. Protein: CASSLDRGSNTIYF.

The chain joins TRBV19 to TRBJ1-4, with 9 bases aligning to TRBD1. The CDR3 has 14 amino acids. Germline CDR1 and CDR2: LNHDA and SQIVND (reference sequence). The ends lost 6 bases at V and 5 bases at J; junction bases unmatched: 4. The CDR3 sequence: CASRWTGANEKLFF. The DNA for the CDR3 is TGTGCCAGTAGATGGACAGGGGCCAATGAAAAACTGTTTTTT. Together with reference TRBV19 and TRBJ1-4, the CDR3 gives the full variable domain: DGGITQSPKYLFRKEGQNVTLSCEQNLNHDAMYWYRQDPGQGLRLIYYSQIVNDFQKGDIAEGYSVSREKKESFPLTVTSAQKNPTAFYLCASRWTGANEKLFFGSGTQLSVL.

J is TRBJ2-3 and V is TRBV19; D not resolved. Germline V gene data show CDR1 as LNHDA and CDR2 as SQIVND (reference sequence). This CDR3 has 16 residues. The V end lost 5 bases, the J end lost 2 bases, and 17 bases lay between the germline ends. CDR3 loop: CASSPRLLSFTDTQYF. CDR3 DNA: TGTGCCAGTAGTCCCCGACTCTTATCCTTCACAGATACGCAGTATTTT.

The chain combines TRBV18 with TRBJ1-4, with 7 bases fitting TRBD1. The CDR3 totals 15 residues. Trimming removed 1 base from V and 10 bases from J; junction bases left unmatched: 9. CDR1 is KGHSH, CDR2 LQKENI, per germline. CDR3 loop: CASSPLRDTGAKLFF. In DNA, the CDR3 is TGTGCCAGCTCACCACTTCGCGACACAGGGGCAAAACTGTTTTTT.

The V and J genes are TRBV19 and TRBJ1-1, with 8 bases lining up with TRBD1. The CDR3 covers 15 residues. V trimming: 5 bases; J trimming: 0 bases; junction bases outside the gene matches: 5. Germline V lookup: CDR1 LNHDA, CDR2 SQIVND (reference sequence). Written as DNA, the CDR3 is TGTGCCAGTAGTGTAACCAGGGGGCTGAACACTGAAGCTTTCTTT. Amino acids: CASSVTRGLNTEAFF.

This clone has only one observation. The gene calls are TRBV7-9 and TRBJ1-1, with no clear D. Germline CDR1 SEHNR, CDR2 FQNEAQ (reference sequence). The CDR3 runs 14 residues. Trimming took 2 bases from V and 2 from J, leaving 9 bases between them. The CDR3 protein is CASSLRTDNTEAFF. CDR3 nucleotide sequence: TGTGCCAGCAGCTTAAGAACAGATAACACTGAAGCTTTCTTT.

The chain recombines TRBV11-3 with TRBJ1-1, with no clear D. This CDR3 has 13 residues. V was cut by 2 bases and J by 1 base, with 5 bases left in between. Germline V gives CDR1 SGHNT, CDR2 YENEEA. DNA for the CDR3: TGTGCCAGCAGCTTATTCGGGAACACTGAAGCTTTCTTT. Protein product: CASSLFGNTEAFF.

This sequence joins TRBV6-2 or TRBV6-3 and TRBJ2-7; D possibly corresponds to TRBD2 (7 bases). Per germline, CDR1 MNHEY and CDR2 SVGEGT. Trimming pared 2 bases from V and 4 bases from J, leaving 18 bases between. The CDR3 is 16 residues long. CDR3 nucleotides: TGTGCCAGCAGTTACCGTACGGGGGGCGGAGTTTACGAGCAGTACTTC. Protein: CASSYRTGGGVYEQYF.

This clone occurred once. This CDR3 is CASTPPRDSQTDTQYF. DNA for the CDR3: TGTGCCAGCACCCCTCCCCGAGACAGCCAAACAGATACGCAGTATTTT. This rearrangement joins TRBV5-5 to TRBJ2-3, with TRBD1 as a possible D gene (5 bases). There are 16 residues in the CDR3. From germline, CDR1 is SGHKS and CDR2 YYEKEE (reference sequence). Trimming removed 6 bases from V and 3 bases from J, with 20 bases in between.

The CDR3 DNA reads TGTGCCAGCAGTCAGCCTATGACAACCTCGGGGACCGGGGAGCTGTTTTTT. This encodes CASSQPMTTSGTGELFF. V and J are TRBV6-6 and TRBJ2-2, with a possible D match to TRBD2 (5 bases). The germline V and J ends were trimmed by 5 bases and 5 bases, with 21 bases remaining between them. Germline V lookup: CDR1 MNHNY, CDR2 SVGAGI (reference sequence). There are 17 residues in the CDR3.

This rearrangement joins TRBV11-3 to TRBJ2-1; 9 nucleotides match TRBD2. The CDR3 is 16 amino acids. The V segment lost 3 bases and the J segment 5 bases; nucleotides outside the gene matches: 8. CDR1 is SGHNT and CDR2 is YENEEA in the germline V gene. This chain's CDR3 is CASSLVSAGGHNEQFF. DNA for the CDR3: TGTGCCAGCAGCTTGGTATCTGCGGGGGGGCACAATGAGCAGTTCTTC. The full variable domain, with the rest looked up from reference TRBV11-3 and TRBJ2-1, is EAGVVQSPRYKIIEKKQPVAFWCNPISGHNTLYWYLQNLGQGPELLIRYENEEAVDDSQLPKDRFSAERLKGVDSTLKIQPAELGDSAVYLCASSLVSAGGHNEQFFGPGTRLTVL.

This chain uses TRBV5-1 with TRBJ2-5; a weak D match, TRBD2 (5 bases). Trimming left V 4 bases short and J 4 bases short, with 11 bases between. This CDR3 has 13 amino acids. Per germline, CDR1 SGHRS and CDR2 YFSETQ. This CDR3 reads CASSRGISETQYF. The CDR3 DNA follows: TGCGCCAGCAGCAGAGGGATTTCAGAGACCCAGTACTTC.

This clone was counted between two and nine times. The chain links TRBV29-1 to TRBJ1-4, with D maybe TRBD1 (5 bases). Germline V gene sequence: CDR1 SQVTM, CDR2 ANQGSEA. This CDR3 region has 12 residues. V was pared by 5 bases and J by 6 bases, with 10 bases between. CDR3 loop: CSVRGWDEKLFF. In DNA, the CDR3 is TGCAGCGTTAGGGGATGGGATGAAAAACTGTTTTTT.

The gene calls are TRBV10-3 and TRBJ1-2; 9 bases are shared with TRBD1. V trimming: 4 bases; J trimming: 8 bases; junction bases outside the gene matches: 8. Germline CDR1 is ENHRY and CDR2 is SYGVKD. CDR3 length: 14 amino acids. CDR3 in amino acids: CAISGKGQGGGYTF. As DNA, the CDR3 is TGTGCCATCAGTGGGAAGGGACAGGGAGGGGGCTACACCTTC.

The chain uses TRBV25-1 and TRBJ2-1; TRBD1 matches 7 bases. This CDR3 spans 15 amino acids. Germline V gene sequence: CDR1 MGHDK, CDR2 SYGVNS. Trimming took 3 bases from V and 5 from J; bases not matched to a gene: 7. DNA of the CDR3: TGTGCCAGCAGTGATACCACCGACAGGGACAATGAGCAGTTCTTC. This gives the protein CASSDTTDRDNEQFF.

The chain combines TRBV11-2 with TRBJ2-1; unclear D gene. Germline V gene data show CDR1 as SGHAT and CDR2 as FQNNGV. The germline V and J ends were trimmed by 5 bases and 10 bases, with 12 bases remaining between them. The length of the CDR3 is 12 residues. CDR3 in amino acids: CASSRQPLEQFF. The CDR3, as DNA: TGTGCCAGCAGCAGACAACCACTGGAGCAGTTCTTC.

V usage is TRBV28 and J usage is TRBJ1-4; D is possibly TRBD1 (5 bases). The ends were cut back, 5 bases at V and 3 bases at J, with 10 bases in the middle. Germline CDR1 reads MDHEN; CDR2 reads SYDVKM. The CDR3 runs to 14 residues. This CDR3 reads CASSTQGPNEKLFF. The DNA of the CDR3 is TGTGCCAGCAGTACCCAGGGTCCTAATGAAAAACTGTTTTTT.

This chain links TRBV29-1 with TRBJ1-2; D possibly corresponds to TRBD1 (6 bases). CDR1 is SQVTM and CDR2 is ANQGSEA in the germline V gene. The V end was cut by 5 bases, the J end by 0 bases, with 10 bases between. CDR3 length: 13 residues. CDR3 residues: CSVQGQPNYGYTF. The CDR3, as DNA: TGCAGCGTTCAAGGACAGCCTAACTATGGCTACACCTTC.